The rows below give T cell receptor beta chains drawn from one sample of a study of patients and donors after allogeneic stem cell transplantation. TCRdb redid the calling of the RT-PCR reads with MiXCR, one entry per CDR3 protein. The sample contains about 150,000 distinct CDR3 sequences, about 24% of which appear only once. Material for sequencing was blood, either unsorted or a sorted T cell fraction (not recorded which). These receptors all stem from a human donor who was either an allogeneic HSCT recipient or a stem cell or donor lymphocyte infusion donor (not recorded which). It is not recorded whose cells these are; they may come from a transplant donor. Both conserved end residues are trimmed from each CDR3. D genes are given only for firm matches.

D gene,V gene,J gene,CDR3 protein
TRBD2,TRBV29-1,TRBJ2-1,SAKGSGTYNEQF
TRBD2,TRBV19,TRBJ2-3,ASSTLAGGADTQY
-,TRBV10-3,TRBJ2-2,AISEVLGSNTGELF
-,TRBV6-6,TRBJ1-1,ASSYSPLQGGNTEAF
TRBD2,TRBV20-1,TRBJ2-3,SGAGGTDTQY
-,TRBV7-2,TRBJ2-1,ASSLTVRSRSNEQF
-,TRBV12-3/TRBV12-4,TRBJ2-1,ASTTIVGLVESEEQF
-,TRBV30,TRBJ2-7,ACSRGVTESYEQY
TRBD2,TRBV6-6,TRBJ2-3,ASSSRGAGGTDTQY
-,TRBV4-2,TRBJ2-5,ASSQDLRDLQETQY
-,TRBV12-3/TRBV12-4,TRBJ2-7,ASSLSRRPSYEQY
TRBD1,TRBV12-3/TRBV12-4,TRBJ2-7,ASSFSDRVFYEQY
-,TRBV24-1,TRBJ2-2,ATSDLGELF
-,TRBV20-1,TRBJ1-1,SARDVRRVGTF
-,TRBV15,TRBJ1-4,ATSSRSGFNEKLF
-,TRBV5-1,TRBJ1-2,ASSPSSNYGYT
-,TRBV11-3,TRBJ2-1,ASSLGPIGEQF
TRBD1,TRBV5-5,TRBJ1-1,ASSLVTGGLGTEAF
-,TRBV5-1,TRBJ1-2,ASSHGAANYGYT
-,TRBV7-2,TRBJ1-1,ASSWRGQAF
-,TRBV12-3/TRBV12-4,TRBJ2-5,ASSFRGSEETQY
-,TRBV9,TRBJ1-3,ASGRVAGNTIY
TRBD1,TRBV25-1,TRBJ1-1,ASSEGQGAASNTEAF